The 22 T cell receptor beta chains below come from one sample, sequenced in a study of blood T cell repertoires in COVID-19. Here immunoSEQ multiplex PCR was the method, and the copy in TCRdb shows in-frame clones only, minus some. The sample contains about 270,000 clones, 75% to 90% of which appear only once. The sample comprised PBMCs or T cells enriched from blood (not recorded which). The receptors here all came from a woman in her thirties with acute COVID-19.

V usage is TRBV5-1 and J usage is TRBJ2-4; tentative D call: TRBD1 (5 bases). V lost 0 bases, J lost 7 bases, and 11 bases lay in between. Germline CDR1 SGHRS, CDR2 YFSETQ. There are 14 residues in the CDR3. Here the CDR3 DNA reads TGCGCCAGCAGCTTGGATCCAGGGAAGAACATTCAGTACTTC. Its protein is CASSLDPGKNIQYF.

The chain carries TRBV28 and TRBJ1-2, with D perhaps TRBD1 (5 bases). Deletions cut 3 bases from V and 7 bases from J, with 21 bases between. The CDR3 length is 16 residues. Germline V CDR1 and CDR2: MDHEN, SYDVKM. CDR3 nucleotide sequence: TGTGCCAGCAGTTTGGGGCGGAGGGGAGTGGTTGGTGGCTACACCTTC. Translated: CASSLGRRGVVGGYTF.

Here the CDR3 DNA reads TGCGCCAGCAGCTTGGTCAGGGGGCTATACACCGGGGAGCTGTTTTTT. It codes for CASSLVRGLYTGELFF. J is TRBJ2-2 and V is TRBV5-1; TRBD1 aligns across 8 bases. Germline V gene data show CDR1 as SGHRS and CDR2 as YFSETQ. This CDR3 region has 16 residues. V was clipped by 0 bases and J by 3 bases; unmatched bases: 4.

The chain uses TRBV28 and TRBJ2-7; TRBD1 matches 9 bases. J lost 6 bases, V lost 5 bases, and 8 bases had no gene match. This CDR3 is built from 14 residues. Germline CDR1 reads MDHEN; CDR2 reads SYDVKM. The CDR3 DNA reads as TGTGCCAGCAGTGATTTGGGACAGGGTTTCGAGCAGTACTTC. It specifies CASSDLGQGFEQYF.

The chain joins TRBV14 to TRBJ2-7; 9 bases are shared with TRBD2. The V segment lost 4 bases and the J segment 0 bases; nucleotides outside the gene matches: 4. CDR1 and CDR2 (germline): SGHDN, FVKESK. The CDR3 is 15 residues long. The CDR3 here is CASSRGREGSYEQYF. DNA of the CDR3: TGTGCCAGCAGCCGGGGGCGGGAGGGCTCCTACGAGCAGTACTTC.

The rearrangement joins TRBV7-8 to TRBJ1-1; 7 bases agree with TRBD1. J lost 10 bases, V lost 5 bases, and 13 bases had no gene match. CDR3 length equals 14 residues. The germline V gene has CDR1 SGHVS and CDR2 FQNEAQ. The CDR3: CASSPSGTVGTAFF. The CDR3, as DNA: TGTGCCAGCAGCCCATCCGGGACAGTTGGAACAGCTTTCTTT.

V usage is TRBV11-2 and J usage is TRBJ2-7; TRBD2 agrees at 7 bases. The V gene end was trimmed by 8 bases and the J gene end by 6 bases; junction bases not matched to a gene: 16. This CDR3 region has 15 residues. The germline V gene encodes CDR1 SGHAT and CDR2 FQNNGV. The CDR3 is CASLGLGGGPGEQYF. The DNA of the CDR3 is TGTGCCAGCCTAGGTCTTGGGGGAGGGCCGGGCGAGCAGTACTTC.

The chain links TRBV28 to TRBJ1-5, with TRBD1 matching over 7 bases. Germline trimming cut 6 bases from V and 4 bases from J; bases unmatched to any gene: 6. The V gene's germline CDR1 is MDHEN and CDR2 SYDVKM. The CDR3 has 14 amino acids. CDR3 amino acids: CASRLVQGNQPQHF. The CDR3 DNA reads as TGTGCCAGCAGGCTAGTACAGGGGAATCAGCCCCAGCATTTT. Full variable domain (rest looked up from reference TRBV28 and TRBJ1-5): DVKVTQSSRYLVKRTGEKVFLECVQDMDHENMFWYRQDPGLGLRLIYFSYDVKMKEKGDIPEGYSVSREKKERFSLILESASTNQTSMYLCASRLVQGNQPQHFGDGTRLSIL.

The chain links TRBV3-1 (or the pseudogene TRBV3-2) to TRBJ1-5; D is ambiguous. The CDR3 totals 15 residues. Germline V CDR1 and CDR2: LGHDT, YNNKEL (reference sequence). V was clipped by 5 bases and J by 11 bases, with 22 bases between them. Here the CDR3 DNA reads TGTGCCAGCAGCAAGTCCAATGGACTCGGCGAGGCCCAGCATTTT. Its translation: CASSKSNGLGEAQHF.

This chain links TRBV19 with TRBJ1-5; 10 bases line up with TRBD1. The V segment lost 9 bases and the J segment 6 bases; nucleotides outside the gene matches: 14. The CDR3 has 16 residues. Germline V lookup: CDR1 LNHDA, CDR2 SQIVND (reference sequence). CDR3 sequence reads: CASLPSDRGLSQPQHF. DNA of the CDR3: TGTGCCAGCCTGCCGTCGGACAGGGGGTTAAGTCAGCCCCAGCATTTT.

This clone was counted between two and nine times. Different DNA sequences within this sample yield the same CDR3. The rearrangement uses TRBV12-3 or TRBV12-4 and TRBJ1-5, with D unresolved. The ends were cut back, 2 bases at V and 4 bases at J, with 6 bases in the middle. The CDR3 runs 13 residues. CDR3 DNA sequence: TGTGCCAGCAGTTTAACGGAGAATCAGCCCCAGCATTTT. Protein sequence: CASSLTENQPQHF.

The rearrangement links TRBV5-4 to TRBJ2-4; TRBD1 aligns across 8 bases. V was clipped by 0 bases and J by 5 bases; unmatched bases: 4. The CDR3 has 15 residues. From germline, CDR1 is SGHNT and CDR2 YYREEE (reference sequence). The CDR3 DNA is TGTGCCAGCAGCTTGGATCCAGGGGGCGAAAACATTCAGTACTTC. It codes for CASSLDPGGENIQYF.

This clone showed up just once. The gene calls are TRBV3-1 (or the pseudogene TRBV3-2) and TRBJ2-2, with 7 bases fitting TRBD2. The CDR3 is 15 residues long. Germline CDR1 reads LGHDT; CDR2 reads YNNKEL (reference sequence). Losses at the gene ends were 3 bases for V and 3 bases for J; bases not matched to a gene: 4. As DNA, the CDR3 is TGTGCCAGCAGCCAGAGACTAGCAGACACCGGGGAGCTGTTTTTT. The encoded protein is CASSQRLADTGELFF.

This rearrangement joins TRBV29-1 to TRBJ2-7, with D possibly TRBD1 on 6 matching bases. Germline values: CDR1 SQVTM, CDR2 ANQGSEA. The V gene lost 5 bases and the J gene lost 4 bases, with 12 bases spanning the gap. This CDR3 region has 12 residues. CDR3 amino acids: CSVLGQGYEQYF. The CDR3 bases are TGCAGCGTTTTGGGACAAGGATACGAGCAGTACTTC.

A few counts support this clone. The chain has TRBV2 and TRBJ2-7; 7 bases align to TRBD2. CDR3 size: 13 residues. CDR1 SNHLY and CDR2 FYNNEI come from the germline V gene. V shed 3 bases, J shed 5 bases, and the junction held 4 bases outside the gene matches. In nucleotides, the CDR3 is TGTGCCAGCAGTGATGGACTAGTTGACGAGCAGTACTTC. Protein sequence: CASSDGLVDEQYF.

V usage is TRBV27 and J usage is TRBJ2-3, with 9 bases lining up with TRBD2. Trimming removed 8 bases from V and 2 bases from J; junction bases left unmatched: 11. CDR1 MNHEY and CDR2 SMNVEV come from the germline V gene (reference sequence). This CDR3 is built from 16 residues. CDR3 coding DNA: TGTGCCAGCCTTGGGCGGGAGGGCCGAGTCACAGATACGCAGTATTTT. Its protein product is CASLGREGRVTDTQYF.

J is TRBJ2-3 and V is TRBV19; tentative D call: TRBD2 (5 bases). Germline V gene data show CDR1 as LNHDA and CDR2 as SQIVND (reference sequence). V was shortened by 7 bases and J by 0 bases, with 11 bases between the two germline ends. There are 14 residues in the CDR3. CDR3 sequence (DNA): TGTGCCAGTAAGAGCGGACCTAGCACAGATACGCAGTATTTT. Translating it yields CASKSGPSTDTQYF.

The CDR3 sequence is CASSVFLNTEAFF. The DNA for the CDR3 is TGTGCCAGCAGCGTATTCCTAAACACTGAAGCTTTCTTT. The chain carries TRBV7-2 and TRBJ1-1; no reliable D call. Germline CDR1 SGHTA, CDR2 FQGNSA. This CDR3 region has 13 residues. Trimming cost V 5 bases and J 2 bases, with 9 bases left between them.

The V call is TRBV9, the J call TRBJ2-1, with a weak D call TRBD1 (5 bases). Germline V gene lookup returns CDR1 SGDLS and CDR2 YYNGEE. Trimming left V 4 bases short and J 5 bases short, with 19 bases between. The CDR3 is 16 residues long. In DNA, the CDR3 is TGTGCCAGCAGCAACTTAGGGGTCTCTCGAGACAATGAGCAGTTCTTC. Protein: CASSNLGVSRDNEQFF.

The CDR3 region has the DNA TGTGCCAGCAGTGAAGCAGCTGACACCATATATTTT. Its translation is CASSEAADTIYF. The chain combines TRBV6-1 with TRBJ1-3; D gene ambiguous. This CDR3 contains 12 residues. The germline gives CDR1 MNHNS, CDR2 SASEGT. V was shortened by 0 bases and J by 8 bases, with 5 bases between the two germline ends.

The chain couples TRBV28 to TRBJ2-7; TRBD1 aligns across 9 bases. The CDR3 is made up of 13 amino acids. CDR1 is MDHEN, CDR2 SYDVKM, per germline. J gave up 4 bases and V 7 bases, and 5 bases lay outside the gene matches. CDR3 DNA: TGTGCCAGCACCGGGACAGGGCGGTACGAGCAGTACTTC. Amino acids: CASTGTGRYEQYF.

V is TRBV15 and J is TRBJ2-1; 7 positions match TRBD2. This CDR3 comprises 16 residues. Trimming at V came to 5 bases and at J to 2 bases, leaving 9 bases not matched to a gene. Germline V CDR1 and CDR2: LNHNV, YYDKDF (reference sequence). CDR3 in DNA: TGTGCCACCAGCTACGGCGCGGGAGATCCCTACAATGAGCAGTTCTTC. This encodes CATSYGAGDPYNEQFF.